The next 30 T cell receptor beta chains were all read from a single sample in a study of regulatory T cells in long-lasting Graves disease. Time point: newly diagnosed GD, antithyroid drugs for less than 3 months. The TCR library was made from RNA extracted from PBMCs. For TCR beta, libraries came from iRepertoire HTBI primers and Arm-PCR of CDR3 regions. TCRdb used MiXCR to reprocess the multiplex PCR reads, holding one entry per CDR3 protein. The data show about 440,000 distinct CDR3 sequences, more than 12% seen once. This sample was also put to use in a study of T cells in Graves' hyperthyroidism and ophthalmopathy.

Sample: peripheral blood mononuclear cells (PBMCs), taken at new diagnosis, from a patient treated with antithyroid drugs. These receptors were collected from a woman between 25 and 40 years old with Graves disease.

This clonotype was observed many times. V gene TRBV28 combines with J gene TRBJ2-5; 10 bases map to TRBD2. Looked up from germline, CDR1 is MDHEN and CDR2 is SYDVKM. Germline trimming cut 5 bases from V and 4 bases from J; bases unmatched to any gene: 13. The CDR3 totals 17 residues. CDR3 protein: CASSPVLLAGSRETQYF. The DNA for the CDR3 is TGTGCCAGCAGTCCCGTCTTACTAGCGGGATCTCGAGAGACCCAGTACTTC. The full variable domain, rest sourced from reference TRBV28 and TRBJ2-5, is DVKVTQSSRYLVKRTGEKVFLECVQDMDHENMFWYRQDPGLGLRLIYFSYDVKMKEKGDIPEGYSVSREKKERFSLILESASTNQTSMYLCASSPVLLAGSRETQYFGPGTRLLVL.

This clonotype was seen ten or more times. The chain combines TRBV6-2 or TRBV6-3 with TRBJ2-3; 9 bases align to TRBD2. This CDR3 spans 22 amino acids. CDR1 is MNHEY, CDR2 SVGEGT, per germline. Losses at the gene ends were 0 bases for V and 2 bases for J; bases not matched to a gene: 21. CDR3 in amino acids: CASSYSILDSGGGKRPTDTQYF. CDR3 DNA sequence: TGTGCCAGCAGTTACTCGATCTTAGATAGCGGGGGAGGAAAAAGGCCCACAGATACGCAGTATTTT.

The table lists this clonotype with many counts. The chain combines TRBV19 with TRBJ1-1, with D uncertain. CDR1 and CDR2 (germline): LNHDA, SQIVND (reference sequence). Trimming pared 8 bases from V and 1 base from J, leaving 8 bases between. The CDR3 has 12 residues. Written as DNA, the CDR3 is TGTGCCAGTGCCAGGTGGAACACTGAAGCTTTCTTT. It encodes CASARWNTEAFF.

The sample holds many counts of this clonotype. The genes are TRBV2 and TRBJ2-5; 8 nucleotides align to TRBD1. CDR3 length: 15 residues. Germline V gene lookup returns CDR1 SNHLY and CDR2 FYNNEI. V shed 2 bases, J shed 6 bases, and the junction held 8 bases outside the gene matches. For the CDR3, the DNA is TGTGCCAGCAGTGAATTGGGACAGGTTCGGCAGACCCAGTACTTC. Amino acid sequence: CASSELGQVRQTQYF.

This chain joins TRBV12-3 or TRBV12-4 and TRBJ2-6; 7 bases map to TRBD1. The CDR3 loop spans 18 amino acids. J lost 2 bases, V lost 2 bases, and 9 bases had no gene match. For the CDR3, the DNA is TGTGCCAGCAGTTTAAGGGTCCTCGGGACAGCTGGGGCCAACGTCCTGACTTTC. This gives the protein CASSLRVLGTAGANVLTF.

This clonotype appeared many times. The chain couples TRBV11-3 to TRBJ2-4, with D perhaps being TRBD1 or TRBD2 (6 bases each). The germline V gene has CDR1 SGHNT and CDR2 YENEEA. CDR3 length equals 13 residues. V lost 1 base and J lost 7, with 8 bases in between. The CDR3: CASSLVGGNIQYF. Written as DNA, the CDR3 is TGTGCCAGCAGCTTAGTAGGGGGGAACATTCAGTACTTC.

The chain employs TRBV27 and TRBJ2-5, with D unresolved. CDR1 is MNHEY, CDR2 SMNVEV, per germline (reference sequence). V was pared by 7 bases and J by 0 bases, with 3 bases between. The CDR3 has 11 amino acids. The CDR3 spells CASKYQETQYF. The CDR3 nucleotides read TGTGCCAGCAAGTACCAAGAGACCCAGTACTTC.

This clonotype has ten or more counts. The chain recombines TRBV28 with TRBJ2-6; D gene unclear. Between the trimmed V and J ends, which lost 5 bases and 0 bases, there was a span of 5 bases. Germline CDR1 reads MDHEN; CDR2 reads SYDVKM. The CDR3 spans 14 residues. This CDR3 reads CASSPHSGANVLTF. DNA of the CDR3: TGTGCCAGCAGTCCACACTCTGGGGCCAACGTCCTGACTTTC. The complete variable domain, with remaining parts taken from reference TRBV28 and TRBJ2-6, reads DVKVTQSSRYLVKRTGEKVFLECVQDMDHENMFWYRQDPGLGLRLIYFSYDVKMKEKGDIPEGYSVSREKKERFSLILESASTNQTSMYLCASSPHSGANVLTFGAGSRLTVL.

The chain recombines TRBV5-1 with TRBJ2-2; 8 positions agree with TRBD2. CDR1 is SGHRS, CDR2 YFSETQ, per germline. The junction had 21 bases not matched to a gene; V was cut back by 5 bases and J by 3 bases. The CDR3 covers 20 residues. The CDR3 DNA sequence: TGCGCCAGCAGGCACCCGGCGGGACGGGGAAGCGGGGGCTACACCGGGGAGCTGTTTTTT. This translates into CASRHPAGRGSGGYTGELFF.

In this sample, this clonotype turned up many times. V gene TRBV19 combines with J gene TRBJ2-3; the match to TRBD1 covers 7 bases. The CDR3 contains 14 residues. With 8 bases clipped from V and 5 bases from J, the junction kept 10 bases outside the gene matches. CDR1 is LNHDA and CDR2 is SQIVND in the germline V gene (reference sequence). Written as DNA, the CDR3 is TGTGCCAGTCATAACAGGGGTTCAGGAGATACGCAGTATTTT. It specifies CASHNRGSGDTQYF.

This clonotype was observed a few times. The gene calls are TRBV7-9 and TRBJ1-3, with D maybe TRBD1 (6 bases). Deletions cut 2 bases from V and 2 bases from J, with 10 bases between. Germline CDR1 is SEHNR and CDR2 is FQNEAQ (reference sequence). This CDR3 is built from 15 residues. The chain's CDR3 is CASSLTGTPGNTIYF. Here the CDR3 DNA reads TGTGCCAGCAGCTTAACCGGGACACCTGGAAACACCATATATTTT.

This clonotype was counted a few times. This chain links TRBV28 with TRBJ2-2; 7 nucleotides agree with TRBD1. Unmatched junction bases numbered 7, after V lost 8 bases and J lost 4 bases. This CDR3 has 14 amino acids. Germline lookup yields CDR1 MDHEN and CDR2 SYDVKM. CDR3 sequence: CASLGQARTGELFF. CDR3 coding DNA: TGTGCCAGCCTCGGACAGGCCCGCACCGGGGAGCTGTTTTTT.

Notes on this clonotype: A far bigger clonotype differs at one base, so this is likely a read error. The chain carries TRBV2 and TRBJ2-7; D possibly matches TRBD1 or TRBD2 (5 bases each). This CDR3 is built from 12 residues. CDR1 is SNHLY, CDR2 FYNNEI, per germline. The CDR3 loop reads CASRERGYEQLF. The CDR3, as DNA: TGTGCCAGCCGAGAACGGGGCTATGAGCAGCTCTTC.

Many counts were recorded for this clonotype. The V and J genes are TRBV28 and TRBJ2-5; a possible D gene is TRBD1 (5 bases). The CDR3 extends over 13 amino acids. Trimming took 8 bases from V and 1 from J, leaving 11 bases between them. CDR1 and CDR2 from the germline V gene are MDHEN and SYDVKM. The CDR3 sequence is CASGNRFQETQYF. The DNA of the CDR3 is TGTGCCAGCGGTAACAGGTTCCAAGAGACCCAGTACTTC.

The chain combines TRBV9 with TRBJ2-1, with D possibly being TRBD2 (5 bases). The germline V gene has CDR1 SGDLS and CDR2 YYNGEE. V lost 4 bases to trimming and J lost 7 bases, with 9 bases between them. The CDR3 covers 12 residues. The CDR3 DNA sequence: TGTGCCAGCAGCAATCTAGCAAATGAGCAGTTCTTC. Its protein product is CASSNLANEQFF.

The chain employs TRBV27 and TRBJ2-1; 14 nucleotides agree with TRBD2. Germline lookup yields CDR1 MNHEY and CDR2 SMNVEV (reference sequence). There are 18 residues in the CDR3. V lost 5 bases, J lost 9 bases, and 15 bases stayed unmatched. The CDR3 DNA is TGTGCCAGCAGTCCAATCAAGGGACTAGCGGGAGAGACCGCTGAGCAGTTCTTC. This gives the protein CASSPIKGLAGETAEQFF.

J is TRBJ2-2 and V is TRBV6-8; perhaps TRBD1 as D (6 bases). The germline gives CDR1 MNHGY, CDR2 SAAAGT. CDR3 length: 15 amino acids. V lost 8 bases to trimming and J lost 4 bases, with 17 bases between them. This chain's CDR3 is CASGPPGHLTGELFF. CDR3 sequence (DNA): TGTGCCAGCGGGCCGCCGGGACACCTCACCGGGGAGCTGTTTTTT.

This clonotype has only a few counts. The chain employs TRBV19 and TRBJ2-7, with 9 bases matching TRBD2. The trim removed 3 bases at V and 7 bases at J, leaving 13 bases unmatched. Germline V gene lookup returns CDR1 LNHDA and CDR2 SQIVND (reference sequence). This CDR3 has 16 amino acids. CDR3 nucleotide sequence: TGTGCCAGTAGTATTGGGCTAGCGGGACCCCGACGGGAGCAGTACTTC. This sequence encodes CASSIGLAGPRREQYF.

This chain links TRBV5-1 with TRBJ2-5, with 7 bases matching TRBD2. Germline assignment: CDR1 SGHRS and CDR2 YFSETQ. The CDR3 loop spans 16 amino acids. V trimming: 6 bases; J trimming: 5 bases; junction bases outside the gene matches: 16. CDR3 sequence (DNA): TGCGCCAGCAACGTGGGGGAGGGTACAATCCGGGAGACCCAGTACTTC. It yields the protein CASNVGEGTIRETQYF.

The CDR3 DNA is TGCAGTGCTAGAGATGGGTTGGGGGGGTTCTATGGCTACACCTTC. Translated, it gives CSARDGLGGFYGYTF. The chain is built from TRBV20-1 and TRBJ1-2; D is possibly TRBD1 (5 bases). V was clipped by 0 bases and J by 4 bases, with 15 bases between them. Germline CDR1 DFQATT, CDR2 SNEGSKA (reference sequence). The CDR3 is 15 amino acids.

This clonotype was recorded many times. CDR3 amino acids: CASSEGGTPTDTQYF. CDR3 DNA sequence: TGTGCCAGCAGTGAAGGGGGGACACCAACAGATACGCAGTATTTT. The gene calls are TRBV2 and TRBJ2-3; D may be TRBD1 (6 bases). Trimming removed 1 base at V and 3 bases at J, with 11 bases between. There are 15 residues in the CDR3. CDR1 SNHLY and CDR2 FYNNEI come from the germline V gene.

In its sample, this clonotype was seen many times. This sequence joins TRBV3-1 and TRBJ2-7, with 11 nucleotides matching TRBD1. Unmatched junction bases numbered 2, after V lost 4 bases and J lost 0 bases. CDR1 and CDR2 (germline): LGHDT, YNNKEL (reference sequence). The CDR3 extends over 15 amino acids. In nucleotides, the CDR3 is TGTGCCAGCAGCCGGACAGGGGGCGGCTCCTACGAGCAGTACTTC. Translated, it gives CASSRTGGGSYEQYF.

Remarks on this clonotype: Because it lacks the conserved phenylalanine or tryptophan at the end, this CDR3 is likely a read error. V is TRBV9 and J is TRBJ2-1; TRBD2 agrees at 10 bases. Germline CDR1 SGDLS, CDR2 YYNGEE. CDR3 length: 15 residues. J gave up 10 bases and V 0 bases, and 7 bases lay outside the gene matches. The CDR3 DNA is TGTGCCAGCAGCGTAGTGGGGACTAGCGATTACGAGCAGTTCCTC. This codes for CASSVVGTSDYEQFL.

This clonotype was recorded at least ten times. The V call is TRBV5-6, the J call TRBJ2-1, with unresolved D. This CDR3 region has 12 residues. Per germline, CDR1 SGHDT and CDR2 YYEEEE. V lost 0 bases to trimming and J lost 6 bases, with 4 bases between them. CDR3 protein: CASSLDLNEQFF. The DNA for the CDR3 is TGTGCCAGCAGCTTGGATCTCAATGAGCAGTTCTTC. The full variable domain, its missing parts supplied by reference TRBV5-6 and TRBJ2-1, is DAGVTQSPTHLIKTRGQQVTLRCSPKSGHDTVSWYQQALGQGPQFIFQYYEEEERQRGNFPDRFSGHQFPNYSSELNVNALLLGDSALYLCASSLDLNEQFFGPGTRLTVL.

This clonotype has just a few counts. Written as DNA, the CDR3 is TGTGCCAGCAGTTACTCACGGGGGCCAAGCGGGACAGATACGCAGTATTTT. Its protein product is CASSYSRGPSGTDTQYF. The chain couples TRBV6-5 to TRBJ2-3; D possibly uses TRBD1 or TRBD2 (6 bases each). Per the germline V gene, CDR1 is MNHEY and CDR2 is SVGAGI. The length of the CDR3 is 17 residues. Trimming left V 0 bases short and J 3 bases short, with 16 bases between.

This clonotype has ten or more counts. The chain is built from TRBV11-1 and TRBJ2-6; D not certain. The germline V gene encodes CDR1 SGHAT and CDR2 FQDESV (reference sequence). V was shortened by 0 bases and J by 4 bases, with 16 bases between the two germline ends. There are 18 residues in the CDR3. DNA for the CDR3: TGTGCCAGCAGCTTAGCGCCCCGATTAGATGTAGGGGCCAACGTCCTGACTTTC. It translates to CASSLAPRLDVGANVLTF.

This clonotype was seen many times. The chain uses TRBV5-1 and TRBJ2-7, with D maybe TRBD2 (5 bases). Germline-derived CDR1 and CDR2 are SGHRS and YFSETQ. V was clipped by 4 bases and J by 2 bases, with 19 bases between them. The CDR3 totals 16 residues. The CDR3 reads CASSTLRLTPPYEQYF. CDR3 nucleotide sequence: TGCGCCAGCAGCACGTTGCGACTAACACCTCCCTACGAGCAGTACTTC.

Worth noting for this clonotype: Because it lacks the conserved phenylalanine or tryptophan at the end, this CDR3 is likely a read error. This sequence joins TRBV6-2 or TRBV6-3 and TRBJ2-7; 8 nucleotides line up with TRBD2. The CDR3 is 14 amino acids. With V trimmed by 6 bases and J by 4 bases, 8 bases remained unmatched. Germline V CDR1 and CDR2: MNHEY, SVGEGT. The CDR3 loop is CASRGAGEGYEQYL. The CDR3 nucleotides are TGTGCCAGCAGGGGAGCGGGAGAAGGGTACGAGCAGTACCTC.

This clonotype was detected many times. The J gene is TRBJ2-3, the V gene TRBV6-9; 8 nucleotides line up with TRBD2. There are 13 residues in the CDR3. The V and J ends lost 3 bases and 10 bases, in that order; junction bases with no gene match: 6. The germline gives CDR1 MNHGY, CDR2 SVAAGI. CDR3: CASSYSQRESQYF. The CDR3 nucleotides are TGTGCCAGCAGTTACTCTCAGCGGGAGTCGCAGTATTTT.

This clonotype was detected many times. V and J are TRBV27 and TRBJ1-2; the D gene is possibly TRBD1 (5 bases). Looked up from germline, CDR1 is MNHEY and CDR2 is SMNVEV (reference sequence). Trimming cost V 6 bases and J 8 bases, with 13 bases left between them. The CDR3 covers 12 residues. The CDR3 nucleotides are TGTGCCAGCAGACGTGGGGACGCCGGCTACACCTTC. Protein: CASRRGDAGYTF.